The 9 T cell receptor beta chains below all came from one sample that was sequenced in a study of cytomegalovirus exposure and HLA in healthy donors. The study ran its PCR with 60 Vbeta and 13 Jbeta primers. The protocol was immunoSEQ multiplex PCR, while the TCRdb copy is restricted to in-frame clones and leaves out a portion. The sample records about 130,000 clones, about four fifths being singletons. The sequencing input was PBMCs. The receptors originated from a man younger than 40 in good health and CMV-seronegative.

The gene calls are TRBV5-1 and TRBJ1-1; D unclear. The germline V and J ends were trimmed by 0 bases and 5 bases, with 11 bases remaining between them. This CDR3 has 14 amino acids. Germline V gives CDR1 SGHRS, CDR2 YFSETQ. CDR3 sequence: CASSLGGEGTEAFF. The CDR3 DNA reads TGCGCCAGCAGCTTGGGCGGGGAAGGGACTGAAGCTTTCTTT.

This rearrangement joins TRBV21-1 to TRBJ2-5; the DNA was not compared with TRBD1, the D call given in the table. TRBV21-1 is classified as a pseudogene. CDR3 length: 12 amino acids. CDR3 amino acids: CARQVFQETQYF. CDR3 sequence (DNA): TGTGCCAGACAGGTATTTCAAGAGACCCAGTACTTC.

The V call is TRBV6-6, the J call TRBJ1-5; 7 bases align to TRBD1. Germline loops: CDR1 MNHNY, CDR2 SVGAGI (reference sequence). The CDR3 extends over 15 amino acids. Unmatched junction bases numbered 10, after V lost 7 bases and J lost 4 bases. CDR3 sequence: CASIQGGQFNQPQHF. In DNA form, the CDR3 reads TGTGCCAGCATTCAGGGGGGACAGTTTAATCAGCCCCAGCATTTT.

This sequence joins TRBV6-6 and TRBJ1-6; D ambiguous. CDR3 length: 14 amino acids. Trimming removed 2 bases from V and 4 bases from J, with 6 bases in between. The V gene's germline CDR1 is MNHNY and CDR2 SVGAGI (reference sequence). The CDR3: CASSYGLYNSPLHF. Written as DNA, the CDR3 is TGTGCCAGCAGTTACGGACTTTATAATTCACCCCTCCACTTT.

The V call is TRBV4-2, the J call TRBJ1-1; 8 bases fit TRBD1. The CDR3 has 16 residues. V lost 1 base to trimming and J lost 2 bases; unmatched junction nucleotides: 6. Germline V gene data show CDR1 as LGHNA and CDR2 as YNFKEQ. DNA of the CDR3: TGTGCCAGCAGCCAAGGGACAGGGTATACAAACACTGAAGCTTTCTTT. It encodes CASSQGTGYTNTEAFF.

This CDR3 reads CAWSTNRAFSYEQYF. CDR3 DNA sequence: TGTGCCTGGAGCACGAACAGGGCCTTCTCCTACGAGCAGTACTTC. The chain couples TRBV30 to TRBJ2-7, with D possibly matching TRBD1 (6 bases). V gave up 3 bases and J gave up 0 bases, with 15 bases separating them. The CDR3 is made up of 15 amino acids. Germline lookup yields CDR1 GTSNPN and CDR2 SVGIG (reference sequence).

The sample holds many counts of this clone. The rearrangement joins TRBV5-6 to TRBJ1-2; 9 bases agree with TRBD1. The germline V gene encodes CDR1 SGHDT and CDR2 YYEEEE. The CDR3 loop spans 14 amino acids. The V gene end was trimmed by 4 bases and the J gene end by 7 bases; junction bases not matched to a gene: 8. The CDR3 spells CASSVGTGRSGYTF. The CDR3 DNA reads as TGTGCCAGCAGCGTCGGGACAGGGAGAAGTGGCTACACCTTC.

The chain joins TRBV7-3 to TRBJ2-5; TRBD2 is a possible D gene (6 bases). V was cut by 2 bases and J by 4 bases, with 11 bases left in between. This CDR3 has 14 residues. The germline gives CDR1 SGHTA, CDR2 FQGTGA. CDR3 nucleotides: TGTGCCAGCAGCTTAGCGGGGCAGGGAGAGACCCAGTACTTC. The encoded protein is CASSLAGQGETQYF.

This chain's CDR3 is CASSLAGGRAGELFF. The DNA for the CDR3 is TGCGCCAGCAGCTTGGCAGGGGGGCGCGCCGGGGAGCTGTTTTTT. The chain combines TRBV5-1 with TRBJ2-2; TRBD1 is a possible D gene (7 bases). Germline CDR1 SGHRS, CDR2 YFSETQ. V was trimmed by 0 bases and J by 6 bases, leaving 12 bases between them. The CDR3 runs 15 residues.